The 8 T cell receptor beta chains listed next were all sequenced from one sample in a study of CD8 T cells in Susac syndrome. With random hexamers, 0.5 to 1 ug RNA was reverse transcribed. TCRdb used MiXCR to reprocess the immunoSEQ multiplex PCR reads, holding one entry per CDR3 protein. The profile shows about 210,000 distinct CDR3 sequences, about 94% of them singletons. Sequenced material: CD4+ T cells from PBMCs. These receptors originate from a human donor with Susac syndrome.

This chain joins TRBV30 and TRBJ2-4, with TRBD1 matching over 7 bases. J gave up 7 bases and V 1 base, and 4 bases lay outside the gene matches. Germline assignment: CDR1 GTSNPN and CDR2 SVGIG (reference sequence). This CDR3 is built from 13 residues. The CDR3: CAWSEGQDNIQYF. CDR3 DNA sequence: TGTGCCTGGAGTGAAGGACAGGATAACATTCAGTACTTC.

The rearrangement uses TRBV30 and TRBJ2-5; possible D gene TRBD1, 6 bases. V was pared by 4 bases and J by 2 bases, with 8 bases between. Germline lookup yields CDR1 GTSNPN and CDR2 SVGIG (reference sequence). The CDR3 runs 12 residues. CDR3 sequence reads: CAWMRGQETQYF. CDR3 in DNA: TGTGCCTGGATGAGGGGGCAAGAGACCCAGTACTTC. Variable domain in full (rest from reference TRBV30 and TRBJ2-5): SQTIHQWPATLVQPVGSPLSLECTVEGTSNPNLYWYRQAAGRGLQLLFYSVGIGQISSEVPQNLSASRPQDRQFILSSKKLLLSDSGFYLCAWMRGQETQYFGPGTRLLVL.

The gene calls are TRBV3-1 and TRBJ2-7; 8 bases match TRBD1. CDR1 and CDR2 from the germline V gene are LGHDT and YNNKEL (reference sequence). V lost 7 bases, J lost 5 bases, and 13 bases stayed unmatched. This CDR3 has 15 amino acids. In DNA, the CDR3 is TGTGCCAGCACCGACAGGGGAGGAGGTAATCACGAGCAGTACTTC. As protein: CASTDRGGGNHEQYF.

The rearrangement links TRBV6-6 to TRBJ1-2, with 7 bases matching TRBD1. The CDR3 has 14 amino acids. V was pared by 4 bases and J by 8 bases, with 10 bases of the junction left unmatched. CDR1 is MNHNY and CDR2 is SVGAGI in the germline V gene (reference sequence). This CDR3 is CASSSDGQARGYTF. CDR3 nucleotide sequence: TGTGCCAGCAGTTCCGACGGACAGGCTCGGGGCTACACCTTC.

J is TRBJ1-4 and V is TRBV27; no firm D call. Germline-derived CDR1 and CDR2 are MNHEY and SMNVEV (reference sequence). V was cut by 6 bases and J by 7 bases, with 6 bases left in between. This CDR3 contains 11 residues. The CDR3 DNA follows: TGTGCCAGCAGGTTGGGTGAAAAACTGTTTTTT. Its translation: CASRLGEKLFF. The full variable domain, completed using reference TRBV27 and TRBJ1-4, is EAQVTQNPRYLITVTGKKLTVTCSQNMNHEYMSWYRQDPGLGLRQIYYSMNVEVTDKGDVPEGYKVSRKEKRNFPLILESPSPNQTSLYFCASRLGEKLFFGSGTQLSVL.

The chain has TRBV4-2 and TRBJ2-7; 8 bases match TRBD2. In germline, CDR1 is LGHNA, CDR2 YNFKEQ. V was pared by 0 bases and J by 4 bases, with 17 bases of the junction left unmatched. The CDR3 extends over 19 amino acids. The CDR3 spells CASSQDTDTKAGDLYEQYF. CDR3 sequence (DNA): TGTGCCAGCAGCCAAGATACCGATACTAAAGCGGGGGACTTATACGAGCAGTACTTC.

This chain links TRBV7-2 with TRBJ1-3; D gene ambiguous. V was trimmed by 5 bases and J by 0 bases, leaving 11 bases between them. The CDR3 has 15 residues. Germline V gene data show CDR1 as SGHTA and CDR2 as FQGNSA. The CDR3 nucleotides are TGTGCCAGCAGCCTTGAAGGGTACTCTGGAAACACCATATATTTT. Residues: CASSLEGYSGNTIYF.

The J gene is TRBJ2-7, the V gene TRBV7-3; TRBD1 is a possible D gene (6 bases). This CDR3 contains 15 residues. Between the trimmed V and J ends, which lost 5 bases and 2 bases, there was a span of 16 bases. Germline V lookup: CDR1 SGHTA, CDR2 FQGTGA. The CDR3 DNA is TGTGCCAGCAGCCCCACCCCACAGGGTCCCTACGAGCAGTACTTC. Protein sequence: CASSPTPQGPYEQYF. Filled out from reference TRBV7-3 and TRBJ2-7, the complete variable domain reads GAGVSQTPSNKVTEKGKYVELRCDPISGHTALYWYRQSLGQGPEFLIYFQGTGAADDSGLPNDRFFAVRPEGSVSTLKIQRTERGDSAVYLCASSPTPQGPYEQYFGPGTRLTVT.